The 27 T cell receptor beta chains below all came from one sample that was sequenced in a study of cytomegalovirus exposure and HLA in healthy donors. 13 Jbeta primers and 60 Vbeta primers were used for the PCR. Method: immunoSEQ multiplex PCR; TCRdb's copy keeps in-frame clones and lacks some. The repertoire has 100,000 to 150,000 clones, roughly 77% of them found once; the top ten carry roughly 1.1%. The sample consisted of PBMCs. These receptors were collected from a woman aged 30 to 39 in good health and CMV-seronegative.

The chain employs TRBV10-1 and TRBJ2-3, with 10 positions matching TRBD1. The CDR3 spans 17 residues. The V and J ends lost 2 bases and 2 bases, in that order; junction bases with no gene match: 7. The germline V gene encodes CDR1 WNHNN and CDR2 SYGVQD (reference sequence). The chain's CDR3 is CASSEALGQGFTDTQYF. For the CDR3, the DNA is TGCGCCAGCAGTGAGGCTTTGGGACAGGGGTTCACAGATACGCAGTATTTT.

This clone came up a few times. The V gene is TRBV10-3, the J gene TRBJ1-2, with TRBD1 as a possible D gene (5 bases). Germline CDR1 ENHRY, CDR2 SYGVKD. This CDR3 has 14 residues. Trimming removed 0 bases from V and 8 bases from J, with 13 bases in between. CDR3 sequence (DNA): TGTGCCATCAGTGAGTCGGTGCAGGGTGAAGGCTACACCTTC. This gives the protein CAISESVQGEGYTF.

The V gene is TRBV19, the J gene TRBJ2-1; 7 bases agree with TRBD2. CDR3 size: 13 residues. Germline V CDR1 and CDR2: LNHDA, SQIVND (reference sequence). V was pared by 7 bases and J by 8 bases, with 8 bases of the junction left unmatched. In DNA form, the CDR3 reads TGTGCCAGTAAATTAGGACTAGGGGATGAGCAGTTCTTC. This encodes CASKLGLGDEQFF.

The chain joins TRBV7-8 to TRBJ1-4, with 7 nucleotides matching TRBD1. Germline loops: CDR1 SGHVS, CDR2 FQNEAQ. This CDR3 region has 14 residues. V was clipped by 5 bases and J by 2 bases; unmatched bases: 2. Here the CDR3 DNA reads TGTGCCAGCAGCCCGACAGGGACTAATGAAAAACTGTTTTTT. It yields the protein CASSPTGTNEKLFF. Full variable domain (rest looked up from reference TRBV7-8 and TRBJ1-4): GAGVSQSPRYKVAKRGQDVALRCDPISGHVSLFWYQQALGQGPEFLTYFQNEAQLDKSGLPSDRFFAERPEGSVSTLKIQRTQQEDSAVYLCASSPTGTNEKLFFGSGTQLSVL.

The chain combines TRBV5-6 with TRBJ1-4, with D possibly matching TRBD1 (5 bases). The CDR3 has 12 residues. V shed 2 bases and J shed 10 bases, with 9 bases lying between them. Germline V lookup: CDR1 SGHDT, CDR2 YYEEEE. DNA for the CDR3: TGTGCCAGCAGCTTTCAGGGTGGAAAACTGTTTTTT. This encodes CASSFQGGKLFF.

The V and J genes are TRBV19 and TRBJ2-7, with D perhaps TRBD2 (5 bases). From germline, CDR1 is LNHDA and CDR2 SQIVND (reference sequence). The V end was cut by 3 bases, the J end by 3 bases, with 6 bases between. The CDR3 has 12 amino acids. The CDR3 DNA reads TGTGCCAGTAGTATGAGGGACTACGAGCAGTACTTC. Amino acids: CASSMRDYEQYF.

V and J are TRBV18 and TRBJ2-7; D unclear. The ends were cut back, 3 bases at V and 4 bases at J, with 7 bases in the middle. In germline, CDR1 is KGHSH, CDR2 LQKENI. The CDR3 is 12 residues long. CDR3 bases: TGTGCCAGCTCACCCACAGCTTACGAGCAGTACTTC. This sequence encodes CASSPTAYEQYF.

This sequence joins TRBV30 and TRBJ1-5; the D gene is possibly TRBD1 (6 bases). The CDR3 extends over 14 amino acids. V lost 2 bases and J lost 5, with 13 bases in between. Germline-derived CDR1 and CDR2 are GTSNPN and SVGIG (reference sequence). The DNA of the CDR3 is TGTGCCTGGAGTATTTTCGGGGGGCATCAGCCCCAGCATTTT. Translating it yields CAWSIFGGHQPQHF.

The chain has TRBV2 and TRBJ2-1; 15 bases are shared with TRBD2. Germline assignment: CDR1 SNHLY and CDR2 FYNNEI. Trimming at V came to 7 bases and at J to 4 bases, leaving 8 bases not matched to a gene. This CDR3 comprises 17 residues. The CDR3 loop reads CASTRGLAGGEYNEQFF. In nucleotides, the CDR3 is TGTGCCAGCACAAGGGGACTAGCGGGAGGAGAGTACAATGAGCAGTTCTTC.

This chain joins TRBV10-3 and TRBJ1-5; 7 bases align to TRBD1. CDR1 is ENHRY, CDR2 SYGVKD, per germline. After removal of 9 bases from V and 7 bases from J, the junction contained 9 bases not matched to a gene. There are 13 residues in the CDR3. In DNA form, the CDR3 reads TGTGCCATAAACGACAGGGTTAACCAGCCCCAGCATTTT. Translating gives CAINDRVNQPQHF.

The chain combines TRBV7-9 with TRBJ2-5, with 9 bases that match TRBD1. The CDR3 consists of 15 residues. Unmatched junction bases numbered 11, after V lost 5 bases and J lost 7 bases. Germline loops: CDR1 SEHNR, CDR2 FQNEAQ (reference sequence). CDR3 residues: CASSPAGTGPTTQYF. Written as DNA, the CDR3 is TGTGCCAGCAGCCCGGCCGGGACAGGGCCCACGACCCAGTACTTC. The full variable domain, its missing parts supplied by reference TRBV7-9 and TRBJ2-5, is DTGVSQNPRHKITKRGQNVTFRCDPISEHNRLYWYRQTLGQGPEFLTYFQNEAQLEKSRLLSDRFSAERPKGSFSTLEIQRTEQGDSAMYLCASSPAGTGPTTQYFGPGTRLLVL.

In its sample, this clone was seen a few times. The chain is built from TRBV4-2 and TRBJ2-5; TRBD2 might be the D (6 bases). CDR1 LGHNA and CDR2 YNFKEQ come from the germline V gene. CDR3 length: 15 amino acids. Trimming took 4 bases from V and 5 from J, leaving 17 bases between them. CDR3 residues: CASSPRAGRWETQYF. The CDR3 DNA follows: TGTGCCAGCAGCCCTCGGGCGGGGCGGTGGGAGACCCAGTACTTC.

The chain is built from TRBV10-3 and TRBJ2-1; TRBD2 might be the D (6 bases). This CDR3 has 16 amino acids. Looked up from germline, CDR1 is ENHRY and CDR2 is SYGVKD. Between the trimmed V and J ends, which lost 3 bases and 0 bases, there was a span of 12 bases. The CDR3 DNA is TGTGCCATCAGTGATACTAACGGGAGCTCCTACAATGAGCAGTTCTTC. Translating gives CAISDTNGSSYNEQFF.

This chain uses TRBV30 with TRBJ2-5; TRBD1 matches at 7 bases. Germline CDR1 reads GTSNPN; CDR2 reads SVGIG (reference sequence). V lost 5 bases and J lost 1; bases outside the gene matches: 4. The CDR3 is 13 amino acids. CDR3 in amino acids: CAWDWDSQETQYF. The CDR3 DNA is TGTGCCTGGGATTGGGACAGCCAAGAGACCCAGTACTTC.

The DNA for the CDR3 is TGTGCCAGTAGCATAAGGGAGACCAGCAATCAGCCCCAGCATTTT. Translating it yields CASSIRETSNQPQHF. The genes are TRBV19 and TRBJ1-5; the D is unclear. From germline, CDR1 is LNHDA and CDR2 SQIVND (reference sequence). Trimming left V 6 bases short and J 1 base short, with 13 bases between. This CDR3 region has 15 residues.

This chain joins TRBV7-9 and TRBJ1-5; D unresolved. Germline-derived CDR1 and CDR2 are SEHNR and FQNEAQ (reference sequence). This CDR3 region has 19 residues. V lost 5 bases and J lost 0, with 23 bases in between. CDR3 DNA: TGTGCCAGCAGCCCAGATCCGGAGACGGGGAGGTATAGCAATCAGCCCCAGCATTTT. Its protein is CASSPDPETGRYSNQPQHF.

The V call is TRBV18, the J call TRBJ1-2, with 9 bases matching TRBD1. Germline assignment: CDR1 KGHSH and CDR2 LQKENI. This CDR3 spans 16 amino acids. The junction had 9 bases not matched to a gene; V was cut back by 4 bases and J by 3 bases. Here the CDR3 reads CASSLTTGGADYGYTF. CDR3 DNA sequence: TGTGCCAGCTCACTAACCACAGGGGGCGCGGACTATGGCTACACCTTC.

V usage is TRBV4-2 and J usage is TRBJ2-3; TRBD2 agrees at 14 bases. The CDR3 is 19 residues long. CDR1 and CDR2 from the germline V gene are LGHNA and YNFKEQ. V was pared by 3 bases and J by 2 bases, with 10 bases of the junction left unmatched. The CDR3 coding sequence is TGTGCCAGCAGCCATACCGGGACTAGCGGGGGCCTACCCACAGATACGCAGTATTTT. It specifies CASSHTGTSGGLPTDTQYF.

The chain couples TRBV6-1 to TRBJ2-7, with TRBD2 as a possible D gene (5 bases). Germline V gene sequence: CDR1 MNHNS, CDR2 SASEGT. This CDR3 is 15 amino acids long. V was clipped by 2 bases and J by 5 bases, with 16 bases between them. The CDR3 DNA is TGTGCCAGCAGTGAACTCCGCAGCCTGAGGGACGAGCAGTACTTC. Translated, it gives CASSELRSLRDEQYF.

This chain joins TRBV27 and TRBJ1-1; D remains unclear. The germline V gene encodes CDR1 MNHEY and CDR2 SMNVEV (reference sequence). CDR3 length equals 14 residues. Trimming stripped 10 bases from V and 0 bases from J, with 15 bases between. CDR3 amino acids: CATRPKSMNTEAFF. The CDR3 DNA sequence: TGTGCCACTAGACCGAAATCCATGAACACTGAAGCTTTCTTT.

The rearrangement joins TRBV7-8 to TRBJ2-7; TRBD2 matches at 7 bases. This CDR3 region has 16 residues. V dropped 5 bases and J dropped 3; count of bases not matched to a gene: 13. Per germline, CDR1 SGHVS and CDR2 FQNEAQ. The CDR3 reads CASSPRGGNEIYEQYF. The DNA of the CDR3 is TGTGCCAGCAGCCCTAGGGGAGGGAACGAGATCTACGAGCAGTACTTC.

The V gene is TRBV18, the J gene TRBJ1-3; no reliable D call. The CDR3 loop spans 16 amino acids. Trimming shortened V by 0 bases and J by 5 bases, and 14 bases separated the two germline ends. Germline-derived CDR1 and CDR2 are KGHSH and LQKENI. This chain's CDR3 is CASSPPRAVGRNTIYF. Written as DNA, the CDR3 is TGTGCCAGCTCACCACCGAGGGCGGTCGGTAGAAACACCATATATTTT.

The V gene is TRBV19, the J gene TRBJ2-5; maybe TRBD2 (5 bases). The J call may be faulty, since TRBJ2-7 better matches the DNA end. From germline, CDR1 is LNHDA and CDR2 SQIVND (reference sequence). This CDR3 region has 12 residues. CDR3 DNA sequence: TGTGCCAGTAGTAGGCGCGGGTACGAGCAGTACTTC. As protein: CASSRRGYEQYF.

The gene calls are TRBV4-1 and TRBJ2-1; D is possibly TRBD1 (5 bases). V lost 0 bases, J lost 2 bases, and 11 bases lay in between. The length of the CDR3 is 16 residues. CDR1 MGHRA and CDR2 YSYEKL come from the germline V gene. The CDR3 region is CASSQDWAGPYNEQFF. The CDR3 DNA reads TGCGCCAGCAGCCAAGATTGGGCAGGGCCCTACAATGAGCAGTTCTTC.

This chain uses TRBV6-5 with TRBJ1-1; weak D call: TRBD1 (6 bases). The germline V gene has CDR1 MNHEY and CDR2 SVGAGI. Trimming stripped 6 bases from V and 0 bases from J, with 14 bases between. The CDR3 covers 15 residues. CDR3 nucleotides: TGTGCCAGCAGCTATACAGGGCAAATGAACACTGAAGCTTTCTTT. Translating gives CASSYTGQMNTEAFF.

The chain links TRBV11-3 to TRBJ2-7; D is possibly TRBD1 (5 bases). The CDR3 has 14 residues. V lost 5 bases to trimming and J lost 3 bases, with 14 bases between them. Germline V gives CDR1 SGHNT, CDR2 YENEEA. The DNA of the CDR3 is TGTGCCAGCAGCACTCTGGGCAGGGACTACGAGCAGTACTTC. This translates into CASSTLGRDYEQYF.

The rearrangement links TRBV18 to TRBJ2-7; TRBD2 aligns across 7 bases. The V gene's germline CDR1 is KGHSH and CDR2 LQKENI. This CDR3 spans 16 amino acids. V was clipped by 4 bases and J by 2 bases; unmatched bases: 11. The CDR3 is CASSQQAGLPTYEQYF. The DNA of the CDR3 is TGTGCCAGCTCACAACAAGCGGGGCTACCTACCTACGAGCAGTACTTC.